What follows are 7 T cell receptor beta chains derived from one specimen sequenced in a study of blood T cell repertoires in COVID-19. Here immunoSEQ multiplex PCR was the method, and the copy in TCRdb shows in-frame clones only, minus some. This table has approximately 270,000 clones, about 89% appearing once. The sequencing input was peripheral blood. Receptor source: a man aged 40-55 years with active or convalescent COVID-19.

The DNA for the CDR3 is TGTGCCCGCTTGGGGCGGTCCTACAATGAGCAGTTCTTC. This gives the protein CARLGRSYNEQFF. The rearrangement uses TRBV6-4 and TRBJ2-1, with D perhaps matching TRBD1 (5 bases). V lost 11 bases to trimming and J lost 1 base, with 12 bases between them. The V gene's germline CDR1 is MRHNA and CDR2 SNTAGT. The CDR3 spans 13 residues.

The genes are TRBV2 and TRBJ2-7; 8 bases agree with TRBD2. J was trimmed by 6 bases and V by 4 bases; bases with no gene match: 5. This CDR3 contains 13 residues. In germline, CDR1 is SNHLY, CDR2 FYNNEI. In nucleotides, the CDR3 is TGTGCCAGCAGTGTGGCCGGGAGGGCCGAGCAGTACTTC. It is translated as CASSVAGRAEQYF.

This clone came up once. The CDR3 DNA follows: TGTGCCAGCAGTGAACCAGACAGGTTAAATTCACCCCTCCACTTT. Protein: CASSEPDRLNSPLHF. The chain joins TRBV25-1 to TRBJ1-6; D is possibly TRBD1 (6 bases). The CDR3 consists of 15 residues. In germline, CDR1 is MGHDK, CDR2 SYGVNS. Trimming removed 2 bases from V and 7 bases from J, with 12 bases in between.

This clone has ten or more counts. J is TRBJ2-7 and V is TRBV9; D unclear. From germline, CDR1 is SGDLS and CDR2 YYNGEE. The V end was cut by 4 bases, the J end by 3 bases, with 2 bases between. The length of the CDR3 is 10 residues. The CDR3 protein is CASSLYEQYF. In DNA form, the CDR3 reads TGTGCCAGCAGCCTCTACGAGCAGTACTTC.

V and J are TRBV7-8 and TRBJ2-5; 11 bases align to TRBD2. Germline lookup yields CDR1 SGHVS and CDR2 FQNEAQ. After removal of 3 bases from V and 5 bases from J, the junction contained 23 bases not matched to a gene. This CDR3 is built from 21 residues. The CDR3 sequence: CASSFPGSSGRWVGETETQYF. CDR3 sequence (DNA): TGTGCCAGCAGCTTCCCCGGCTCTAGCGGGAGGTGGGTCGGGGAAACGGAGACCCAGTACTTC. The full variable domain, with the rest looked up from reference TRBV7-8 and TRBJ2-5, is GAGVSQSPRYKVAKRGQDVALRCDPISGHVSLFWYQQALGQGPEFLTYFQNEAQLDKSGLPSDRFFAERPEGSVSTLKIQRTQQEDSAVYLCASSFPGSSGRWVGETETQYFGPGTRLLVL.

The chain carries TRBV27 and TRBJ2-3; TRBD2 aligns across 8 bases. This CDR3 is 14 amino acids long. V lost 6 bases, J lost 0 bases, and 2 bases stayed unmatched. Germline V gene sequence: CDR1 MNHEY, CDR2 SMNVEV (reference sequence). CDR3 sequence: CASRVAGSTDTQYF. CDR3 DNA sequence: TGTGCCAGCAGGGTAGCGGGAAGCACAGATACGCAGTATTTT.

The CDR3 nucleotides read TGTGCCAGCAGCGGTACAGGGAAAGAGACCCAGTACTTC. Its protein product is CASSGTGKETQYF. The J gene is TRBJ2-5, the V gene TRBV5-5; D is perhaps TRBD1 (6 bases). The germline CDR1 and CDR2 sequences are SGHKS and YYEKEE (reference sequence). V lost 4 bases, J lost 3 bases, and 10 bases lay in between. The CDR3 sequence is 13 residues long.